This entry lists 21 T cell receptor beta chains sequenced from one sample in a study of PD-1 blockade in classical Hodgkin lymphoma. Time point here: cycle 4 day 1 (C4D1), after about 6 weeks of nivolumab. Every one of the patients relapsed after autologous stem cell transplantation (brentuximab vedotin exposure was variable). Assay: immunoSEQ multiplex PCR; the TCRdb copy retains only in-frame clones and omits some. The sample yields around 45,000 clones, 78% seen once. This material consisted of peripheral blood mononuclear cells (PBMCs), taken before the fourth cycle of nivolumab. The receptors were gathered from a human donor with classical Hodgkin lymphoma.

This clone has only one observation. This CDR3 reads CASSPGGTAYEQYF. The CDR3 DNA sequence: TGTGCCAGCAGCCCCGGAGGGACAGCCTACGAGCAGTACTTC. V is TRBV6-5 and J is TRBJ2-7; D might be TRBD1 (7 bases). V was shortened by 6 bases and J by 2 bases, with 14 bases between the two germline ends. There are 14 residues in the CDR3. CDR1 is MNHEY and CDR2 is SVGAGI in the germline V gene.

The V gene is TRBV6-5, the J gene TRBJ2-3; the match to TRBD1 covers 7 bases. Per germline, CDR1 MNHEY and CDR2 SVGAGI. This CDR3 spans 12 amino acids. The V segment lost 5 bases and the J segment 8 bases; nucleotides outside the gene matches: 4. This chain's CDR3 is CASSASGGTQYF. For the CDR3, the DNA is TGTGCCAGCAGTGCCTCAGGGGGTACGCAGTATTTT.

V and J are TRBV30 and TRBJ1-6, with TRBD1 matching over 8 bases. Trimming removed 0 bases from V and 10 bases from J; junction bases left unmatched: 8. This CDR3 contains 15 residues. CDR1 GTSNPN and CDR2 SVGIG come from the germline V gene (reference sequence). The CDR3 nucleotides read TGTGCCTGGAGTGTACGAGGACAGGGACGATCACCCCTCCACTTT. Translation: CAWSVRGQGRSPLHF.

The chain carries TRBV9 and TRBJ2-1, with 9 bases matching TRBD1. Germline CDR1 reads SGDLS; CDR2 reads YYNGEE. This CDR3 comprises 14 residues. V shed 6 bases and J 7 bases; nucleotides not matched to a gene: 8. CDR3 in amino acids: CASTKGTGSNEQFF. The CDR3 bases are TGTGCCAGCACCAAAGGGACAGGGTCTAATGAGCAGTTCTTC.

This chain uses TRBV11-3 with TRBJ2-2; no clear D. CDR1 and CDR2 (germline): SGHNT, YENEEA. V lost 3 bases to trimming and J lost 4 bases, with 12 bases between them. The CDR3 is made up of 15 amino acids. The CDR3 spells CASSFEDGFTGELFF. The CDR3 nucleotides are TGTGCCAGCAGCTTTGAGGACGGATTCACCGGGGAGCTGTTTTTT.

J is TRBJ1-1 and V is TRBV18, with unresolved D. The germline CDR1 and CDR2 sequences are KGHSH and LQKENI. V was shortened by 6 bases and J by 3 bases, with 14 bases between the two germline ends. The CDR3 runs 14 residues. CDR3 in DNA: TGTGCCAGCTCTTCCCAGGATGTCGACACTGAAGCTTTCTTT. As protein: CASSSQDVDTEAFF.

This chain connects TRBV7-3 to TRBJ2-7, with 8 nucleotides matching TRBD1. V lost 5 bases to trimming and J lost 3 bases; unmatched junction nucleotides: 6. This CDR3 spans 14 amino acids. The germline CDR1 and CDR2 sequences are SGHTA and FQGTGA. CDR3 DNA sequence: TGTGCCAGCAGCATAAGGGACAGGCTCTACGAGCAGTACTTC. Protein: CASSIRDRLYEQYF. Complete variable domain (other parts from reference TRBV7-3 and TRBJ2-7): GAGVSQTPSNKVTEKGKYVELRCDPISGHTALYWYRQSLGQGPEFLIYFQGTGAADDSGLPNDRFFAVRPEGSVSTLKIQRTERGDSAVYLCASSIRDRLYEQYFGPGTRLTVT.

V and J are TRBV2 and TRBJ2-5, with 10 bases fitting TRBD1. The length of the CDR3 is 17 residues. V dropped 5 bases and J dropped 5; count of bases not matched to a gene: 14. Germline V gene data show CDR1 as SNHLY and CDR2 as FYNNEI. CDR3 sequence reads: CASSLGVGGQGSETQYF. The CDR3 region has the DNA TGTGCCAGCAGTTTGGGGGTCGGGGGACAGGGGAGCGAGACCCAGTACTTC.

J is TRBJ2-5 and V is TRBV29-1, with a possible D match to TRBD1 (6 bases). This CDR3 is built from 13 residues. Looked up from germline, CDR1 is SQVTM and CDR2 is ANQGSEA. V was pared by 7 bases and J by 2 bases, with 14 bases between. This CDR3 is CSARGGQQETQYF. The CDR3 DNA sequence: TGCAGCGCCCGAGGTGGACAGCAAGAGACCCAGTACTTC.

This clone was seen once. The rearrangement uses TRBV6-5 and TRBJ2-7, with 10 bases that match TRBD2. There are 15 residues in the CDR3. CDR1 is MNHEY and CDR2 is SVGAGI in the germline V gene. The trim removed 8 bases at V and 3 bases at J, leaving 10 bases unmatched. CDR3 nucleotide sequence: TGTGCCAGCTGCCCCCTCGGACTAGCGGACTACGAGCAGTACTTC. This translates into CASCPLGLADYEQYF.

The chain carries TRBV18 and TRBJ2-5; no clear D. Germline lookup yields CDR1 KGHSH and CDR2 LQKENI. The CDR3 contains 12 residues. Trimming took 6 bases from V and 0 from J, leaving 5 bases between them. This CDR3 reads CASSQYQETQYF. CDR3 bases: TGTGCCAGCTCCCAATACCAAGAGACCCAGTACTTC.

CDR3 in amino acids: CASSVGGTGAQETQYF. DNA for the CDR3: TGTGCCAGCAGCGTAGGGGGGACTGGAGCCCAAGAGACCCAGTACTTC. The chain carries TRBV9 and TRBJ2-5, with a weak D call TRBD2 (6 bases). The CDR3 loop spans 16 amino acids. Between the trimmed V and J ends, which lost 0 bases and 1 base, there was a span of 13 bases. Germline V gene sequence: CDR1 SGDLS, CDR2 YYNGEE.

V and J are TRBV15 and TRBJ1-2, with D possibly TRBD1 on 6 matching bases. The germline V and J ends were trimmed by 8 bases and 4 bases, with 14 bases remaining between them. The V gene's germline CDR1 is LNHNV and CDR2 YYDKDF (reference sequence). This CDR3 has 13 amino acids. The CDR3 DNA is TGTGCCACCGGAGAAGGGACAAGCTATGGCTACACCTTC. Encoded protein: CATGEGTSYGYTF. Full variable domain (missing parts from reference TRBV15 and TRBJ1-2): DAMVIQNPRYQVTQFGKPVTLSCSQTLNHNVMYWYQQKSSQAPKLLFHYYDKDFNNEADTPDNFQSRRPNTSFCFLDIRSPGLGDTAMYLCATGEGTSYGYTFGSGTRLTVV.

V gene TRBV5-6 combines with J gene TRBJ1-1, with D uncertain. The CDR3 covers 14 residues. CDR1 is SGHDT, CDR2 YYEEEE, per germline. Trimming removed 2 bases at V and 0 bases at J, with 8 bases between. Here the CDR3 DNA reads TGTGCCAGCAGCTTAGAATGGATGAACACTGAAGCTTTCTTT. Translation: CASSLEWMNTEAFF.

This sequence joins TRBV4-2 and TRBJ2-5; maybe TRBD2 (5 bases). Between the trimmed V and J ends, which lost 1 base and 5 bases, there was a span of 14 bases. Germline V CDR1 and CDR2: LGHNA, YNFKEQ. The CDR3 is 15 amino acids. CDR3 in amino acids: CASSQVLGRAETQYF. The DNA of the CDR3 is TGTGCCAGCAGCCAAGTTCTAGGGAGAGCGGAGACCCAGTACTTC.

This clone was seen only a few times. The chain is built from TRBV11-3 and TRBJ1-1; D is uncertain. V was trimmed by 4 bases and J by 3 bases, leaving 12 bases between them. CDR3 length equals 14 residues. The V gene's germline CDR1 is SGHNT and CDR2 YENEEA. The CDR3 coding sequence is TGTGCCAGCAGCTCGAAGGAGTGGGACACTGAAGCTTTCTTT. Amino acid sequence: CASSSKEWDTEAFF.

The chain employs TRBV7-8 and TRBJ2-3, with TRBD1 as a possible D gene (5 bases). The length of the CDR3 is 15 residues. CDR1 is SGHVS, CDR2 FQNEAQ, per germline. Trimming stripped 1 base from V and 0 bases from J, with 8 bases between. CDR3 protein: CASSLDRFSTDTQYF. The DNA of the CDR3 is TGTGCCAGCAGCTTAGACAGGTTCAGCACAGATACGCAGTATTTT.

The J gene is TRBJ1-5, the V gene TRBV4-2; D is uncertain. Trimming took off 1 base at V and 0 bases at J, with 7 bases between the two ends. Germline lookup yields CDR1 LGHNA and CDR2 YNFKEQ. The CDR3 length is 15 residues. This CDR3 reads CASSQATLSNQPQHF. The CDR3, as DNA: TGTGCCAGCAGCCAAGCGACACTTAGCAATCAGCCCCAGCATTTT.

The chain carries TRBV19 and TRBJ1-3, with no clear D. CDR3 length: 14 amino acids. Germline CDR1 reads LNHDA; CDR2 reads SQIVND (reference sequence). V was pared by 2 bases and J by 3 bases, with 8 bases between. The CDR3 DNA is TGTGCCAGTAGTATAAGAAAGGATGGAAACACCATATATTTT. Translated, it gives CASSIRKDGNTIYF.

The V call is TRBV10-3, the J call TRBJ1-5; D may be TRBD1 (5 bases). Germline V lookup: CDR1 ENHRY, CDR2 SYGVKD. This CDR3 has 15 residues. V shed 6 bases and J shed 3 bases, with 15 bases lying between them. CDR3: CAISAGPRSNQPQHF. The CDR3 DNA sequence: TGTGCCATCAGCGCGGGACCGAGGTCCAATCAGCCCCAGCATTTT.

The chain is built from TRBV6-5 and TRBJ2-7, with 10 bases matching TRBD1. Germline CDR1 and CDR2: MNHEY and SVGAGI. The CDR3 loop spans 14 amino acids. Trimming cost V 6 bases and J 3 bases; bases outside gene matches: 5. The CDR3: CASSRTGGGYEQYF. CDR3 in DNA: TGTGCCAGCAGCCGGACAGGGGGAGGCTACGAGCAGTACTTC.